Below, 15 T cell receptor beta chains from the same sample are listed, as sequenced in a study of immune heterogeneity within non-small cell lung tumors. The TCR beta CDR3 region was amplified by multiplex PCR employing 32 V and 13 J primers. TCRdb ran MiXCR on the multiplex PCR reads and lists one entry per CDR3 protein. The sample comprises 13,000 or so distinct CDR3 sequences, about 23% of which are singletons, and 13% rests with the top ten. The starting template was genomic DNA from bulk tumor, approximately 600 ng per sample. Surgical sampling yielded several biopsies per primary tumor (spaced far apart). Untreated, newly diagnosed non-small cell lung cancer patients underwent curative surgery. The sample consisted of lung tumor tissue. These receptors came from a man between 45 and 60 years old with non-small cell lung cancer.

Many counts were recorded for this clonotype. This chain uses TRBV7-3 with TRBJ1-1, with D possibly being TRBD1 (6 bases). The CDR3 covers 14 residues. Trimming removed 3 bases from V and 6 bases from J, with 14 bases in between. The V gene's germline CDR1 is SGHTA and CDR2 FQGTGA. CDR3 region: CASSLGGGLAEAFF. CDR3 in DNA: TGTGCCAGCAGCTTGGGTGGGGGGCTCGCTGAAGCTTTCTTT.

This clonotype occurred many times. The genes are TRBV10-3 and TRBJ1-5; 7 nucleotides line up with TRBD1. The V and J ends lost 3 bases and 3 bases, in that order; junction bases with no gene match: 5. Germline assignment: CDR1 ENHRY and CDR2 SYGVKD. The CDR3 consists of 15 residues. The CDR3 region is CAISETGDNNQPQHF. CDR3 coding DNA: TGTGCCATCAGTGAAACAGGGGATAACAATCAGCCCCAGCATTTT.

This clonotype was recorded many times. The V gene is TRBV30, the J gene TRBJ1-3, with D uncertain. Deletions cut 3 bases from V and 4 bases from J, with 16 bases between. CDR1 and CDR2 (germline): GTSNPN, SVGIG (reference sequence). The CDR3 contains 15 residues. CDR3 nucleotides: TGTGCCTGGAGATTGAGGGATCGGCGAGGAAACACCATATATTTT. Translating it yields CAWRLRDRRGNTIYF.

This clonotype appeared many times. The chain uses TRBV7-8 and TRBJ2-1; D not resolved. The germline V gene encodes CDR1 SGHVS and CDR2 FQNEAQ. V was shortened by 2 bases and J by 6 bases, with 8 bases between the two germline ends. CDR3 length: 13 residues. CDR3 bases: TGTGCCAGCAGCTTAAGGGCCGTCAATGAGCAGTTCTTC. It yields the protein CASSLRAVNEQFF.

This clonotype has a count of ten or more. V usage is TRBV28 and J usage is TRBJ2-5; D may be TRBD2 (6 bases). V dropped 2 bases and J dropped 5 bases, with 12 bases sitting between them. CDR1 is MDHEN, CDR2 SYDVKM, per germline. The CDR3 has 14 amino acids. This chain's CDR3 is CASSLGGSRETQYF. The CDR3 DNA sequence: TGTGCCAGCAGTTTAGGGGGGTCCCGGGAGACCCAGTACTTC.

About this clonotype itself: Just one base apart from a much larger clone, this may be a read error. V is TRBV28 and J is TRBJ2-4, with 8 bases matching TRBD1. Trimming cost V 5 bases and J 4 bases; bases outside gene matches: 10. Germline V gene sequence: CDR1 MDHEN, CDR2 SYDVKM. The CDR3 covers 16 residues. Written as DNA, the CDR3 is TGTGCCAGCAGTCGAATCGACGGGACAGGAAAAAACATTCAGTACTTC. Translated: CASSRIDGTGKNIQYF.

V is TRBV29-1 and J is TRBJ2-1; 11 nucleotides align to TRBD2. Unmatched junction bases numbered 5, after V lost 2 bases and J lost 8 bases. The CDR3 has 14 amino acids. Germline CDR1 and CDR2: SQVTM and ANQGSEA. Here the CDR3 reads CSVETSGSGYEQFF. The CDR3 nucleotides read TGCAGCGTTGAAACTAGCGGGAGCGGGTATGAGCAGTTCTTC.

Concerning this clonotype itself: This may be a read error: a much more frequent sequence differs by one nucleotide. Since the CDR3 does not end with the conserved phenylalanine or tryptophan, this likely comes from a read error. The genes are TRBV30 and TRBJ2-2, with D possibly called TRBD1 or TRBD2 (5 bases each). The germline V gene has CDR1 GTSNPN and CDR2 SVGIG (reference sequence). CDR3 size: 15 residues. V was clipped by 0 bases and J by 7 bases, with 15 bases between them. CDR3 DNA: TGTGCCTGGAGTGTTTTAAGGGATGGGGGCGGGGAGCTGTTTCTT. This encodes CAWSVLRDGGGELFL.

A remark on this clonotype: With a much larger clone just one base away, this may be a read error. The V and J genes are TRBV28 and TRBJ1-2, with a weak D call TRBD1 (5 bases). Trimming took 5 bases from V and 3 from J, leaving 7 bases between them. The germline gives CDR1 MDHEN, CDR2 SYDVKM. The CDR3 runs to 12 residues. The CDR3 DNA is TGTGCCAGCAGTGGGACCGACTATGGCTACACCTTC. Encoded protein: CASSGTDYGYTF.

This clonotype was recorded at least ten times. The CDR3: CASRRLAGDEQFF. CDR3 sequence (DNA): TGTGCCAGCAGGCGACTAGCCGGGGATGAGCAGTTCTTC. The V and J genes are TRBV2 and TRBJ2-1, with 7 nucleotides matching TRBD2. The CDR3 runs to 13 residues. Looked up from germline, CDR1 is SNHLY and CDR2 is FYNNEI. The V segment lost 6 bases and the J segment 8 bases; nucleotides outside the gene matches: 7. Together with reference TRBV2 and TRBJ2-1, the CDR3 gives the full variable domain: EPEVTQTPSHQVTQMGQEVILRCVPISNHLYFYWYRQILGQKVEFLVSFYNNEISEKSEIFDDQFSVERPDGSNFTLKIRSTKLEDSAMYFCASRRLAGDEQFFGPGTRLTVL.

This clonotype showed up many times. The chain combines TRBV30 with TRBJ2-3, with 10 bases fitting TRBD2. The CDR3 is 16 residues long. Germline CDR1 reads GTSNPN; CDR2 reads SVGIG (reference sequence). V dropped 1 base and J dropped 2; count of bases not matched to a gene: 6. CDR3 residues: CAWSGTSGVVTDTQYF. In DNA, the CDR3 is TGTGCCTGGAGTGGAACTAGCGGGGTAGTCACAGATACGCAGTATTTT.

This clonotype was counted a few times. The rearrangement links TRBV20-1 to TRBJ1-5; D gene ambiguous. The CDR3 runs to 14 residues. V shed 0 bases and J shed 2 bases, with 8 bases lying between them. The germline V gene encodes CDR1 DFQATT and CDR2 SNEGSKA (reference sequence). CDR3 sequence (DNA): TGCAGTGCTAGAGATAGTTTTGGCAATCAGCCCCAGCATTTT. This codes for CSARDSFGNQPQHF.

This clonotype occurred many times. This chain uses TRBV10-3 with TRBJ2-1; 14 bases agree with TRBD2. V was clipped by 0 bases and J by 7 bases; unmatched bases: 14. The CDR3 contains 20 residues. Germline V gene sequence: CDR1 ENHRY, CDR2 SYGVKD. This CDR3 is CAISESLGLAGAPLGNEQFF. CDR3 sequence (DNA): TGTGCCATCAGTGAGTCATTGGGACTAGCGGGGGCGCCCCTCGGGAATGAGCAGTTCTTC.

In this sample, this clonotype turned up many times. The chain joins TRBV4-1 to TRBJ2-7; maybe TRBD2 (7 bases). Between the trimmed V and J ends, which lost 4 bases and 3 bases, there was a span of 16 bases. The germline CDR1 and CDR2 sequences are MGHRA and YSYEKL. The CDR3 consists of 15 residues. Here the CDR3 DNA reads TGCGCCAGCAGCCTCGGACCCGGGGGGCTCTACGAGCAGTACTTC. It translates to CASSLGPGGLYEQYF.

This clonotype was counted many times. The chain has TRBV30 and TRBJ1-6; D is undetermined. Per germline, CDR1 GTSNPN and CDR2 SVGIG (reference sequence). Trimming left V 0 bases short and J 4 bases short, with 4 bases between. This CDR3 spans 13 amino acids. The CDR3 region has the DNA TGTGCCTGGAGTGTGGATTATAATTCACCCCTCCACTTT. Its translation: CAWSVDYNSPLHF.